This T cell receptor (beta chain) originates from a study of T cell responses to AZD1222 COVID-19 vaccine. Study results and caveats: Two doses of AZD1222 preceded a rise in Spike-specific TCR breadth and depth. Close to half of spike-specific TCRs reportedly recognize unmutated variant regions. Just five to seven people given AZD1222 tested seropositive at baseline.

Whether given at about 4 or about 12 weeks, second doses were pooled. This CDR3 is 15 amino acids long. Germline CDR1 MDHEN, CDR2 SYDVKM. J was trimmed by 3 bases and V by 4 bases; bases with no gene match: 4. About this clone: The antigen remains unidentified.

Using immunoSEQ multiplex PCR, the repertoire was profiled, and TCRdb retains in-frame clones only, with some absent. The data contain some 130,000 clones, approximately 90% of them singletons. The sequencing used peripheral blood, collected 28 days after the second AZD1222 dose. The receptor was derived from an adult who received the AZD1222 COVID-19 vaccine. The V call is TRBV28, the J call TRBJ2-2; 8 positions agree with TRBD1. CDR3 nucleotides: TGTGCCAGCAGTTCCGGACAGGGCTACACCGGGGAGCTGTTTTTT. Translated: CASSSGQGYTGELFF.